This T cell receptor beta chain is drawn from a study of T cells in women clearing cervical HPV infection. Regarding the study as a whole: TRBV6-7 relative abundance averaged 0.11% in cases and less than 0.2% in controls.

As concerns this clone: Its matching antigen is unknown. The read gets to within 3 residues of the CDR3 end, and the germline J gene fills in the rest.

The method was immunoSEQ multiplex PCR; TCRdb's version includes in-frame clones alone and lacks a portion of them. The table lists around 29,000 clones. The V gene's germline CDR1 is MNHEY and CDR2 SVGEGT. The CDR3 contains 12 residues. The V end was cut by 4 bases, the J end by 0 bases, with 2 bases between. The chain uses TRBV6-2 or TRBV6-3 and TRBJ2-3; D remains unclear. Specimen: blood buffy coat. This sequence was found in a woman between 18 and 70 years old with a cervical HPV16 infection that either progressed to CIN3+ or cleared (not recorded which). The CDR3 bases that were read are TGTGCCAGCAGTTCTAGCACAGATACG. It codes for CASSSSTDT. The CDR3 in full is CASSSSTDTQYF.